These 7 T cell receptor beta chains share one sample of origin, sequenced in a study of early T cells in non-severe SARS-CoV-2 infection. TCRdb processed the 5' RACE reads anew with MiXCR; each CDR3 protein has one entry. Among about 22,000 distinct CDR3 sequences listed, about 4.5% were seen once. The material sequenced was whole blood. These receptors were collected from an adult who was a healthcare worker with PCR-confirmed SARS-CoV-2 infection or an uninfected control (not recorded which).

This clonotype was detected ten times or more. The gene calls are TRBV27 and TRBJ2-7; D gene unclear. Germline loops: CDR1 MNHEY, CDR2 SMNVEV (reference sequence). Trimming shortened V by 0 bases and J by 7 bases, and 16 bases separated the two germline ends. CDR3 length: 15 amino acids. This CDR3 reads CASSLSVQPVGEQYF. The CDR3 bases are TGTGCCAGCAGTTTATCGGTACAGCCTGTTGGGGAGCAGTACTTC.

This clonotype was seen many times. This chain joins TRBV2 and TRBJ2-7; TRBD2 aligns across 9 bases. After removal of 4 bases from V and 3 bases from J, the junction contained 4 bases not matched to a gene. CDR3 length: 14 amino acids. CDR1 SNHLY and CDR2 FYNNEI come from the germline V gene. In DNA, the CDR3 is TGTGCCAGCAGTGCCAATAGCGGGGGCTACGAGCAGTACTTC. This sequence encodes CASSANSGGYEQYF.

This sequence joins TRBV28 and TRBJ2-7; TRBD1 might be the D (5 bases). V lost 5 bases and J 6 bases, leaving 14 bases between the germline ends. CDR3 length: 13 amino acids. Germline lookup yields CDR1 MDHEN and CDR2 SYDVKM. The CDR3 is CASSRGFGREQYF. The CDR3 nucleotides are TGTGCCAGCAGTAGGGGTTTCGGGCGCGAGCAGTACTTC. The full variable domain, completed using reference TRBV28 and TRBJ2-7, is DVKVTQSSRYLVKRTGEKVFLECVQDMDHENMFWYRQDPGLGLRLIYFSYDVKMKEKGDIPEGYSVSREKKERFSLILESASTNQTSMYLCASSRGFGREQYFGPGTRLTVT.

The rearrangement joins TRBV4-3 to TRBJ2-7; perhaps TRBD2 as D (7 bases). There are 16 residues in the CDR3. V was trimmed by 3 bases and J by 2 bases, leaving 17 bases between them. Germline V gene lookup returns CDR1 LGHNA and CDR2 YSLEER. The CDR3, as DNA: TGCGCCAGCAGCCATTACCAACGGGGGGCCACCTACGAGCAGTACTTC. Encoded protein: CASSHYQRGATYEQYF.

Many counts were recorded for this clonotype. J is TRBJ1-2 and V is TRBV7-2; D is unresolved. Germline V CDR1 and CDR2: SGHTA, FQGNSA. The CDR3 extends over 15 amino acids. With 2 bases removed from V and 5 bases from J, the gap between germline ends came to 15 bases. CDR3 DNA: TGTGCCAGCAGCTTAATCGCACAGCCTACTTATGGCTACACCTTC. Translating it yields CASSLIAQPTYGYTF.

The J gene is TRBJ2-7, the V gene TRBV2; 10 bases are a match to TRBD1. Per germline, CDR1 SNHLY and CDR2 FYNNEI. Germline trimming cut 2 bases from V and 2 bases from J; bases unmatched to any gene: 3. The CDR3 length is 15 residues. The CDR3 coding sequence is TGTGCCAGCAGTGAAAGGGACAGGGGACCCTACGAGCAGTACTTC. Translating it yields CASSERDRGPYEQYF.

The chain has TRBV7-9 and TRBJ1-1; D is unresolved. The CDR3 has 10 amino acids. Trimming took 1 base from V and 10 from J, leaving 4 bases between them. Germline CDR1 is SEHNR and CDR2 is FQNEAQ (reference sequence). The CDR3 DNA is TGTGCCAGCAGCTTAGTGATAGCTTTCTTT. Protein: CASSLVIAFF.